This T cell receptor (beta chain) emerged from a study of CD4+ T cells in melanoma. V was cut by 4 bases and J by 6 bases, with 9 bases left in between. The CDR3 sequence is 13 residues long. Germline CDR1 and CDR2: LNHDA and SQIVND (reference sequence). Study outcomes and limitations: Reportedly, melanoma neoantigen-specific CD4+ T cells showed varied differentiation states. CD8+ T cell, macrophage and B cell function reportedly correlated with neoantigen-specific CD4+ T cells.

Method: immunoSEQ multiplex PCR; TCRdb's copy keeps in-frame clones and lacks some. There are roughly 52,000 clones in the sample; 60% to 75% occur only once, and 4.8% lies in the top ten. This clone was detected only a few times. Its antigen is unknown. Material for sequencing was tumor tissue. This sequence joins TRBV19 and TRBJ1-4; D remains ambiguous. The sequence was collected from a human donor with melanoma. In DNA form, the CDR3 reads TGTGCCAGTAGTAGGCAGGAAGATGAAAAACTGTTTTTT. Translating gives CASSRQEDEKLFF.